The entry below describes one T cell receptor (beta chain). Its antigen is unknown. There are no base qualities to consult, and no much larger clone falls within one base. Taken from the germline V gene, the CDR1 and CDR2 loops are MRHNA and SNTAGT. Its CDR3 holds 14 amino acids, cysteine through phenylalanine. Only the CDR3 DNA is retained, 42 bases long and in frame from the first base. At the junction V is shortened by 6 bases and J by 6 bases, with 17 bases in between. TCR beta CDR3 regions were sequenced from DNA using the immunoSEQ Assay. The authors' pipeline ran thus. T cell density was computed as TCR beta template counts normalized to usable DNA estimated by amplifying housekeeping genes. Richness was estimated with the preseqR package, extrapolating to 400,000 templates for PBMC samples and 120,000 templates for tissue samples. Clonality was taken to be one minus Pielou's evenness. To identify tissue-enriched TCRs, differential abundance testing was run on productive amino-acid clonotypes with a minimum total count of 5 and an alpha of 0.1. Repertoire overlap between compartments was quantified with the Jaccard Index and Morisita Overlap Index. GLIPH grouped TCR beta CDR3s together with public tetramer-defined viral CDR3s, and a viral motif had to include at least three viral sequences and also show V-gene enrichment. TCRdb retrieved this table from immuneACCESS and kept in-frame rearrangements only. Not all clones are present; in checked studies, unresolved V genes account for under half, and no reason is known for the remainder. The DNA gave D and trimming, while V, J and clone size come from that table. The sample table records about 25,000 clones; approximately 83% of these occur just once. The ten largest account for roughly 6.2% of the sample.

The data stem from a study of T cells in localized non-small cell lung cancer (TCRdb year 2020). With regard to the full study: The study examined T cell repertoires in 200 to 300 patients with early-stage NSCLC and compared tumors with uninvolved tumor-adjacent lungs. The cohort was made up of roughly 250 treatment-naive NSCLC patients whose localized lung tumors had been resected. The mean age of the NSCLC patients was around 65 years, with 130 or so men and 85 to 110 women.

What the authors observed across the whole study: Because multi-region tumor sequencing was not done, intratumor heterogeneity could not be ruled out. A median of roughly 60 of the top 100 tumor clones turned up in the paired uninvolved adjacent lung, and around 27 of those clones also ranked among the top 100 of that same adjacent lung. The highest T cell clonality was observed in uninvolved tumor-adjacent lung, where clonality exceeded that of tumor, suggesting that antigenic responses were more focused in uninvolved tumor-adjacent lung. Because the study design was exploratory, TCR variables were selected using unadjusted p-values without false-discovery rate correction. Longer overall survival was associated with higher blood T cell density, whereas shorter survival was associated with higher adjacent-lung clonality.

At diagnosis, peripheral blood, uninvolved tumor-adjacent lung and tumor were collected and stored as a combination of fresh-frozen and FFPE material. Blood samples were analyzed as peripheral blood mononuclear cells for TCR repertoire profiling. The rearrangement combines TRBV6-4 with TRBJ1-1; a tentative D call is TRBD1 (6 bases match). Sample: peripheral blood, taken before any cancer treatment. This TCR was recovered from a male donor aged 60 or over with stage II squamous cell lung carcinoma. This receptor has the CDR3 CASRADSKVSEAFF. The base sequence is TGTGCCAGCAGGGCGGACAGTAAGGTCTCTGAAGCTTTCTTT.